What follows are 21 T cell receptor beta chains derived from one specimen sequenced in a study of blood T cell repertoires in COVID-19. Produced via immunoSEQ multiplex PCR; TCRdb's table is partial and in-frame only. Of fewer than 300,000 clones listed, just over 90% are singletons. The specimen sequenced was peripheral blood. The source of these receptors is a woman aged 30 to 39 with COVID-19, enrolled during active disease.

This clone was picked up one time. The chain carries TRBV18 and TRBJ2-2; 8 nucleotides agree with TRBD2. This CDR3 comprises 16 residues. The germline V gene has CDR1 KGHSH and CDR2 LQKENI. Germline trimming cut 5 bases from V and 5 bases from J; bases unmatched to any gene: 10. This CDR3 is CASSTFAASGTGELFF. In DNA form, the CDR3 reads TGTGCCAGCTCAACATTCGCCGCTAGCGGGACCGGGGAGCTGTTTTTT.

The chain links TRBV27 to TRBJ2-1, with D perhaps matching TRBD1 (6 bases). The CDR3 length is 14 residues. V was clipped by 4 bases and J by 1 base, with 8 bases between them. Germline CDR1 MNHEY, CDR2 SMNVEV (reference sequence). The CDR3 reads CASSSQGSYNEQFF. In DNA form, the CDR3 reads TGTGCCAGCAGTTCCCAGGGGTCCTACAATGAGCAGTTCTTC.

The rearrangement links TRBV7-9 to TRBJ2-3; 8 positions agree with TRBD2. CDR3 length: 15 residues. Germline V gene data show CDR1 as SEHNR and CDR2 as FQNEAQ (reference sequence). V shed 4 bases and J 0 bases; nucleotides not matched to a gene: 3. CDR3 loop: CASSSVAGSTDTQYF. CDR3 coding DNA: TGTGCCAGCAGCTCCGTAGCGGGGAGCACAGATACGCAGTATTTT.

The chain couples TRBV10-2 to TRBJ1-4; the D is unclear. Per germline, CDR1 WSHSY and CDR2 SAAADI. Trimming shortened V by 5 bases and J by 8 bases, and 6 bases separated the two germline ends. CDR3 length: 11 amino acids. The CDR3 reads CASSSQEKLFF. In DNA, the CDR3 is TGCGCCAGCAGTTCCCAAGAAAAACTGTTTTTT.

The J gene is TRBJ2-7, the V gene TRBV20-1; 10 positions match TRBD2. V trimming: 3 bases; J trimming: 6 bases; junction bases outside the gene matches: 8. Germline V gene sequence: CDR1 DFQATT, CDR2 SNEGSKA (reference sequence). The CDR3 extends over 14 amino acids. Here the CDR3 reads CSASPSGSTSEQYF. As DNA, the CDR3 is TGCAGTGCTAGTCCTAGCGGGAGTACGAGCGAGCAGTACTTC.

The chain employs TRBV6-6 and TRBJ1-1, with unresolved D. The CDR3 has 11 residues. V lost 3 bases and J lost 4, with 3 bases in between. Germline values: CDR1 MNHNY, CDR2 SVGAGI (reference sequence). The CDR3 reads CASSYSTEAFF. In nucleotides, the CDR3 is TGTGCCAGCAGTTATAGCACTGAAGCTTTCTTT.

The V and J genes are TRBV5-1 and TRBJ2-1, with 7 bases fitting TRBD2. Germline trimming cut 6 bases from V and 2 bases from J; bases unmatched to any gene: 5. The CDR3 spans 14 residues. Germline CDR1 is SGHRS and CDR2 is YFSETQ. Here the CDR3 reads CASKTGTTYNEQFF. The DNA of the CDR3 is TGCGCCAGCAAGACCGGGACTACCTACAATGAGCAGTTCTTC. The whole variable domain, remainder taken from reference TRBV5-1 and TRBJ2-1, is KAGVTQTPRYLIKTRGQQVTLSCSPISGHRSVSWYQQTPGQGLQFLFEYFSETQRNKGNFPGRFSGRQFSNSRSEMNVSTLELGDSALYLCASKTGTTYNEQFFGPGTRLTVL.

This sequence joins TRBV7-9 and TRBJ2-7; 8 bases line up with TRBD2. The ends lost 1 base at V and 12 bases at J; junction bases unmatched: 14. This CDR3 has 15 residues. Germline assignment: CDR1 SEHNR and CDR2 FQNEAQ (reference sequence). CDR3 bases: TGTGCCAGCAGCTTAGGACGGACTAGCCATGAACAGCGGTACTTC. Translation gives CASSLGRTSHEQRYF. Supplemented by reference TRBV7-9 and TRBJ2-7, the full variable domain reads DTGVSQNPRHKITKRGQNVTFRCDPISEHNRLYWYRQTLGQGPEFLTYFQNEAQLEKSRLLSDRFSAERPKGSFSTLEIQRTEQGDSAMYLCASSLGRTSHEQRYFGPGTRLTVT.

The chain couples TRBV7-2 to TRBJ2-3; the match to TRBD2 covers 12 bases. With V trimmed by 4 bases and J by 0 bases, 5 bases remained unmatched. This CDR3 has 17 amino acids. Looked up from germline, CDR1 is SGHTA and CDR2 is FQGNSA. CDR3 loop: CASSSQTSGSSTDTQYF. The CDR3 DNA sequence: TGTGCCAGCAGCTCCCAGACTAGCGGGAGCAGCACAGATACGCAGTATTTT. Based on the CDR3 plus reference TRBV7-2 and TRBJ2-3, the full variable domain is GAGVSQSPSNKVTEKGKDVELRCDPISGHTALYWYRQSLGQGLEFLIYFQGNSAPDKSGLPSDRFSAERTGGSVSTLTIQRTQQEDSAVYLCASSSQTSGSSTDTQYFGPGTRLTVL.

The chain recombines TRBV18 with TRBJ1-2, with unresolved D. This CDR3 spans 14 amino acids. The V and J ends lost 2 bases and 2 bases respectively, with 9 bases between them. Germline CDR1 and CDR2: KGHSH and LQKENI. The CDR3, as DNA: TGTGCCAGCTCACCAGGAACTATCAACTATGGCTACACCTTC. This codes for CASSPGTINYGYTF.

The chain links TRBV2 to TRBJ2-1; 16 positions match TRBD2. V trimming: 6 bases; J trimming: 8 bases; junction bases outside the gene matches: 10. This CDR3 comprises 17 residues. The germline V gene encodes CDR1 SNHLY and CDR2 FYNNEI. This CDR3 reads CASRIGTSGRALDEQFF. As DNA, the CDR3 is TGTGCCAGCAGGATCGGGACTAGCGGGAGGGCCCTCGATGAGCAGTTCTTC.

The chain recombines TRBV5-1 with TRBJ1-2; D is possibly TRBD1 (5 bases). The CDR3 totals 15 residues. Trimming removed 1 base from V and 6 bases from J, with 16 bases in between. CDR1 is SGHRS, CDR2 YFSETQ, per germline. The CDR3: CASSLQGGKGDGYTF. In nucleotides, the CDR3 is TGCGCCAGCAGCTTGCAGGGCGGGAAAGGCGATGGCTACACCTTC.

This clone appeared a single time. V gene TRBV27 combines with J gene TRBJ1-4; 8 bases are shared with TRBD1. This CDR3 spans 17 amino acids. Germline assignment: CDR1 MNHEY and CDR2 SMNVEV (reference sequence). The V gene end was trimmed by 2 bases and the J gene end by 4 bases; junction bases not matched to a gene: 9. The CDR3 reads CASSLGQGGGHNEKLFF. The DNA of the CDR3 is TGTGCCAGCAGTTTAGGACAGGGAGGGGGGCATAATGAAAAACTGTTTTTT.

The chain joins TRBV6-5 to TRBJ2-7; 9 positions agree with TRBD1. The germline V gene has CDR1 MNHEY and CDR2 SVGAGI. Unmatched junction bases numbered 6, after V lost 5 bases and J lost 1 base. The CDR3 totals 15 residues. CDR3 in amino acids: CASSPQGAMSYEQYF. The CDR3 bases are TGTGCCAGCAGTCCACAGGGGGCGATGTCCTACGAGCAGTACTTC.

The J gene is TRBJ1-1, the V gene TRBV9; D unclear. Between the trimmed V and J ends, which lost 0 bases and 1 base, there was a span of 7 bases. The CDR3 runs to 14 residues. The germline gives CDR1 SGDLS, CDR2 YYNGEE. Here the CDR3 DNA reads TGTGCCAGCAGCGTAGGGTACGGGAACACTGAAGCTTTCTTT. Translation: CASSVGYGNTEAFF.

This sequence joins TRBV28 and TRBJ1-1, with D possibly matching TRBD1 (6 bases). Germline V gives CDR1 MDHEN, CDR2 SYDVKM. The ends were cut back, 5 bases at V and 0 bases at J, with 10 bases in the middle. The CDR3 runs to 14 residues. The CDR3 region has the DNA TGTGCCAGCAGTCCTGGGGGCATGAACACTGAAGCTTTCTTT. Translating it yields CASSPGGMNTEAFF.

The CDR3 coding sequence is TGTGCCAGCAGCTCGCCCGTGGGACTAGCGGGAACCTACAATGAGCAGTTCTTC. Its translation is CASSSPVGLAGTYNEQFF. This chain uses TRBV7-9 with TRBJ2-1; 13 nucleotides align to TRBD2. The CDR3 is 18 residues long. The germline V gene has CDR1 SEHNR and CDR2 FQNEAQ (reference sequence). With V trimmed by 4 bases and J by 2 bases, 8 bases remained unmatched.

The chain employs TRBV9 and TRBJ2-1; 7 bases are shared with TRBD2. This CDR3 region has 16 residues. Germline CDR1 reads SGDLS; CDR2 reads YYNGEE. Trimming at V came to 2 bases and at J to 1 base, leaving 6 bases not matched to a gene. CDR3 in DNA: TGTGCCAGCAGCGTGGGGCGGGAGAGGTCCTACAATGAGCAGTTCTTC. It translates to CASSVGRERSYNEQFF.

The rearrangement joins TRBV5-1 to TRBJ2-7; the D is unclear. The CDR3 length is 12 residues. Germline CDR1 is SGHRS and CDR2 is YFSETQ. V gave up 0 bases and J gave up 9 bases, with 10 bases separating them. The CDR3 DNA sequence: TGCGCCAGCAGCTTGGAAACCCAAGCGCAGTACTTC. Amino acids: CASSLETQAQYF. The entire variable domain, with the rest obtained from reference TRBV5-1 and TRBJ2-7, is as follows: KAGVTQTPRYLIKTRGQQVTLSCSPISGHRSVSWYQQTPGQGLQFLFEYFSETQRNKGNFPGRFSGRQFSNSRSEMNVSTLELGDSALYLCASSLETQAQYFGPGTRLTVT.

This clone was seen once. The chain has TRBV14 and TRBJ2-1, with unresolved D. Germline V gene lookup returns CDR1 SGHDN and CDR2 FVKESK. Trimming removed 1 base at V and 0 bases at J, with 4 bases between. This CDR3 has 14 amino acids. For the CDR3, the DNA is TGTGCCAGCAGCCAAGGTAGCTCCTACAATGAGCAGTTCTTC. Translated, it gives CASSQGSSYNEQFF.

V and J are TRBV6-5 and TRBJ1-2; the D is unclear. The CDR3 length is 14 residues. The germline V and J ends were trimmed by 2 bases and 4 bases, with 11 bases remaining between them. The V gene's germline CDR1 is MNHEY and CDR2 SVGAGI. The CDR3 DNA reads as TGTGCCAGCAGTTACGTCTCTCGGGGCTATGGCTACACCTTC. This encodes CASSYVSRGYGYTF.